Below, 11 T cell receptor beta chains from the same sample are listed, as sequenced in a study of cytomegalovirus exposure and HLA in healthy donors. With 60 Vbeta and 13 Jbeta primers, the PCR was carried out. Sequenced by immunoSEQ multiplex PCR; TCRdb stores in-frame clones only, minus some. The data hold under 150,000 clones, with around three quarters observed a single time. Sequenced material: PBMCs. The origin of the receptors is a woman in her fifties or sixties in good health and CMV-seropositive.

CDR3 region: CASTTRPSTDTQYF. As DNA, the CDR3 is TGTGCCAGCACTACTAGGCCAAGCACAGATACGCAGTATTTT. The gene calls are TRBV6-6 and TRBJ2-3; the D gene is possibly TRBD2 (5 bases). Trimming took 7 bases from V and 0 from J, leaving 11 bases between them. Germline CDR1 reads MNHNY; CDR2 reads SVGAGI (reference sequence). This CDR3 is built from 14 residues.

V and J are TRBV7-8 and TRBJ1-1; 9 nucleotides match TRBD1. The germline V gene encodes CDR1 SGHVS and CDR2 FQNEAQ. V lost 5 bases to trimming and J lost 5 bases; unmatched junction nucleotides: 6. This CDR3 is built from 14 residues. The CDR3 DNA reads TGTGCCAGCAGCCTAGGACAGGGGTGGACTGAAGCTTTCTTT. Its translation: CASSLGQGWTEAFF.

This chain connects TRBV14 to TRBJ1-1; TRBD1 matches at 9 bases. Trimming at V came to 4 bases and at J to 5 bases, leaving 5 bases not matched to a gene. This CDR3 region has 14 residues. Looked up from germline, CDR1 is SGHDN and CDR2 is FVKESK. The CDR3 loop is CASSLTGGLTEAFF. DNA for the CDR3: TGTGCCAGCAGCCTGACAGGGGGTCTAACTGAAGCTTTCTTT.

The chain links TRBV18 to TRBJ1-1; a possible D gene is TRBD1 (6 bases). V lost 3 bases and J 1 base, leaving 9 bases between the germline ends. This CDR3 spans 14 amino acids. The germline CDR1 and CDR2 sequences are KGHSH and LQKENI. The CDR3: CASSPRTANTEAFF. CDR3 nucleotides: TGTGCCAGCTCACCCCGGACAGCGAACACTGAAGCTTTCTTT. The full variable domain, its missing parts supplied by reference TRBV18 and TRBJ1-1, is NAGVMQNPRHLVRRRGQEARLRCSPMKGHSHVYWYRQLPEEGLKFMVYLQKENIIDESGMPKERFSAEFPKEGPSILRIQQVVRGDSAAYFCASSPRTANTEAFFGQGTRLTVV.

The CDR3 loop is CASGRGGTGPTETQYF. CDR3 nucleotides: TGTGCCAGCGGGCGAGGGGGGACAGGGCCGACAGAGACCCAGTACTTC. The V call is TRBV11-1, the J call TRBJ2-5, with 9 bases that match TRBD1. The germline gives CDR1 SGHAT, CDR2 FQDESV (reference sequence). Trimming removed 8 bases from V and 4 bases from J; junction bases left unmatched: 14. The CDR3 length is 16 residues.

This chain connects TRBV28 to TRBJ2-5, with 8 bases identical to TRBD2. Germline-derived CDR1 and CDR2 are MDHEN and SYDVKM. Trimming removed 4 bases from V and 3 bases from J; junction bases left unmatched: 4. CDR3 size: 14 residues. CDR3 sequence: CASSSGGGKETQYF. The CDR3 bases are TGTGCCAGCAGTTCTGGCGGGGGGAAAGAGACCCAGTACTTC.

CDR3 nucleotide sequence: TGTGCCAGCACCCGAGGGGGTGGGGAGACCCAGTACTTC. This sequence encodes CASTRGGGETQYF. The rearrangement joins TRBV2 to TRBJ2-5; maybe TRBD1 (6 bases). V gave up 7 bases and J gave up 5 bases, with 14 bases separating them. The CDR3 runs to 13 residues. Germline CDR1 and CDR2: SNHLY and FYNNEI.

The chain recombines TRBV5-6 with TRBJ2-3; TRBD2 might be the D (5 bases). Trimming removed 0 bases at V and 5 bases at J, with 22 bases between. Germline CDR1 is SGHDT and CDR2 is YYEEEE. This CDR3 contains 18 residues. The CDR3 region is CASSLGSDPPHPGDTQYF. CDR3 coding DNA: TGTGCCAGCAGCTTGGGTAGCGACCCACCCCACCCCGGAGATACGCAGTATTTT.

The count of this clone is one. V is TRBV5-1 and J is TRBJ1-2; D might be TRBD1 (5 bases). Looked up from germline, CDR1 is SGHRS and CDR2 is YFSETQ. V was shortened by 0 bases and J by 1 base, with 10 bases between the two germline ends. This CDR3 comprises 15 residues. CDR3 nucleotide sequence: TGCGCCAGCAGCTTGGCAGTGGGGGGTAACTATGGCTACACCTTC. Its protein is CASSLAVGGNYGYTF.

J is TRBJ1-1 and V is TRBV7-2; possibly TRBD1 for D (5 bases). In germline, CDR1 is SGHTA, CDR2 FQGNSA. V was shortened by 3 bases and J by 4 bases, with 12 bases between the two germline ends. This CDR3 region has 14 residues. This chain's CDR3 is CASSFPGGGTEAFF. CDR3 bases: TGTGCCAGCAGCTTCCCCGGGGGTGGCACTGAAGCTTTCTTT.

The chain couples TRBV7-5 to TRBJ1-6. TRBV7-5 is a listed pseudogene. The CDR3 has 14 residues. CDR3 region: CARSPGSYNSPLHF. CDR3 nucleotides: TGTGCCAGAAGCCCCGGCTCCTATAATTCACCCCTCCACTTT.